The rows below give T cell receptor beta chains drawn from one sample of a study of cytomegalovirus exposure and HLA in healthy donors. The method was immunoSEQ multiplex PCR; TCRdb's version includes in-frame clones alone and lacks a portion of them. The sample has 110,000 to 150,000 clones, 70% seen once. The sample comprised PBMCs. All receptors derive from a woman in her sixties or seventies in good health and CMV-seropositive. CDR3s include the opening cysteine and the closing phenylalanine or tryptophan. A D gene is named only where the DNA matches it firmly. The size of a clone is reported for some rows only, either as once, few or many, or as a class for expanded clones.

abundance | d_gene | j_gene | v_gene | CDR3nt | CDR3aa
. | . | TRBJ2-7 | TRBV6-1 | TGTGCCAGCAGTGAAGATGGTCGGGGTGACGAGCAGTACTTC | CASSEDGRGDEQYF
. | . | TRBJ2-3 | TRBV11-3 | TGTGCCAGCAGCCTTGGATTGACTTCATCTAGCACAGATACGCAGTATTTT | CASSLGLTSSSTDTQYF
. | . | TRBJ2-7 | TRBV6-5 | TGTGCCAGCAGTTACTCAGCCGAGCAGTACTTC | CASSYSAEQYF
. | . | TRBJ1-2 | TRBV4-1 | TGCGCCAGCAGCCGGCAGGACAGCCTTACTAACTATGGCTACACCTTC | CASSRQDSLTNYGYTF
. | TRBD2 | TRBJ2-7 | TRBV9 | TGTGCCAGCAGCGTAGGTACTAGCGGGCACTCCTACGAGCAGTACTTC | CASSVGTSGHSYEQYF
once | . | TRBJ1-3 | TRBV4-2 | TGTGCCAGCAGCCAAGAGAGGGAGATCTCTGGAAACACCATATATTTT | CASSQEREISGNTIYF
. | TRBD1 | TRBJ1-4 | TRBV6-6 | TGTGCCAGCAGTTACCGGGACAGACCTAATGAAAAACTGTTTTTT | CASSYRDRPNEKLFF
. | . | TRBJ1-2 | TRBV5-1 | TGCGCCAGCAGCTTGGATTGGGCCGAAAAAGGCTACACCTTC | CASSLDWAEKGYTF
few | . | TRBJ1-1 | TRBV6-5 | TGTGCCAGCAGCCCAGGGGAAACTGAAGCTTTCTTT | CASSPGETEAFF
. | . | TRBJ1-5 | TRBV2 | TGTGCCAGCAGTGTTGGGCAGACCAATCAGCCCCAGCATTTT | CASSVGQTNQPQHF
few | . | TRBJ2-3 | TRBV4-1 | TGCGCCAGCAGCCAACACAGGGTTTTAGGTGATACGCAGTATTTT | CASSQHRVLGDTQYF
. | TRBD1 | TRBJ1-5 | TRBV2 | TGTGCCAGCAACATCGTACAAAAGGAGGGGGCGACCCAGCATTTT | CASNIVQKEGATQHF
. | . | TRBJ2-6 | TRBV5-1 | TGCGCCAGCAGCTGGACAGAGATTGGGTCTGGGGCCAACGTCCTGACTTTC | CASSWTEIGSGANVLTF
. | . | TRBJ2-7 | TRBV28 | TGTGCCAGCAGTTTAGGAGGAGGGGGCAGGACCTACGAGCAGTACTTC | CASSLGGGGRTYEQYF
. | TRBD1 | TRBJ1-1 | TRBV10-1 | TGCGCCAGCACCCGGGACAGGGTGAACACTGAAGCTTTCTTT | CASTRDRVNTEAFF
few | . | TRBJ1-2 | TRBV6-5 | TGTGCCAGCAGTTACTCAGGGGGTGGCTACACCTTC | CASSYSGGGYTF
. | TRBD2 | TRBJ2-2 | TRBV5-4 | TGTGCCAGCAGCTTGGAGTTTAGCGGGAGAGGAACCGGGGAGCTGTTTTTT | CASSLEFSGRGTGELFF
few | TRBD1 | TRBJ2-7 | TRBV5-4 | TGTGCCAGCAGCTCGGACAGGGGTCCTTACGAGCAGTACTTC | CASSSDRGPYEQYF
. | TRBD2 | TRBJ2-1 | TRBV6-5 | TGTGCCAGCCATAGGGAGGGACTAGGCTACAATGAGCAGTTCTTC | CASHREGLGYNEQFF
few | . | TRBJ1-2 | TRBV19 | TGTGCCAGTAGTATCGGCCAGGGAGGCTACACCTTC | CASSIGQGGYTF
few | TRBD1 | TRBJ2-7 | TRBV5-4 | TGTGCCAGCAGCTTCGGGACAGGATCCTACGAGCAGTACTTC | CASSFGTGSYEQYF
. | . | TRBJ1-1 | TRBV5-6 | TGTGCCAGCAGCCGAGGGATTACTGAAGCTTTCTTT | CASSRGITEAFF
few | . | TRBJ2-2 | TRBV6-4 | TGTGCCAGCAGTCCCTTAGGGGGCACCGGGGAGCTGTTTTTT | CASSPLGGTGELFF
. | TRBD1 | TRBJ2-7 | TRBV2 | TGTGCCAGCACCCGGGACAGGGGAGCCTACGAGCAGTACTTC | CASTRDRGAYEQYF
once | . | TRBJ2-3 | TRBV9 | TGTGCCAGCAGCCCCAGACTAGTAAGCCGCACAGATACGCAGTATTTT | CASSPRLVSRTDTQYF
. | TRBD1 | TRBJ1-5 | TRBV5-6 | TGTGCCAGCACCCTTGGACAGGGCCTTAGCAATCAGCCCCAGCATTTT | CASTLGQGLSNQPQHF
. | . | TRBJ1-1 | TRBV27 | TGTGCCAGCAGTCCTATAAGGATGGGAGACACTGAAGCTTTCTTT | CASSPIRMGDTEAFF
. | TRBD1 | TRBJ2-1 | TRBV7-9 | TGTGCCAGCAGCCCTACCGGACAGGGGAGGACGAATGAGCAGTTCTTC | CASSPTGQGRTNEQFF
. | . | TRBJ1-5 | TRBV5-6 | TGTGCCAGCAGCCTGGGTAGCGGTTATAGCAATCAGCCCCAGCATTTT | CASSLGSGYSNQPQHF
. | TRBD2 | TRBJ2-3 | TRBV5-1 | TGCGCCAGCAGCCACGGGACTAGCGGGAGAATGAGCGCAGATACGCAGTATTTT | CASSHGTSGRMSADTQYF
. | TRBD2 | TRBJ2-3 | TRBV15 | TGTGCCACCAGCAGAGGGTCAGCGGGAGGGGCGCAGTATTTT | CATSRGSAGGAQYF
many | . | TRBJ1-1 | TRBV6-6 | TGTGCCAGCAGTCCGACGGGGATGAACACTGAAGCTTTCTTT | CASSPTGMNTEAFF
. | TRBD1 | TRBJ2-6 | TRBV5-4 | TGTGCCAGCAGCTTTTCAAGGGGGCCTTCTGGGGCCAACGTCCTGACTTTC | CASSFSRGPSGANVLTF
. | . | TRBJ1-5 | TRBV28 | TGTGCCAGCAGTCCCGGAGGACGAGATAGCAATCAGCCCCAGCATTTT | CASSPGGRDSNQPQHF
. | . | TRBJ1-2 | TRBV29-1 | TGCAGCGCCCAGGGGTTTTCTTCGGACGGCTACACCTTC | CSAQGFSSDGYTF
. | TRBD1 | TRBJ1-4 | TRBV4-1 | TGCGCCAGCAGCCAAGCCGGGACAGGGAATGAAAAACTGTTTTTT | CASSQAGTGNEKLFF
. | . | TRBJ1-5 | TRBV6-1 | TGTGCCAGCAGGCCAGGCAATCAGCCCCAGCATTTT | CASRPGNQPQHF
once | . | TRBJ1-4 | TRBV5-1 | TGCGCCAGCAGCTTTAACGGACAGTTAACTAATGAAAAACTGTTTTTT | CASSFNGQLTNEKLFF
. | TRBD1 | TRBJ1-1 | TRBV28 | TGTGCCAGCAGGCAGGGGGCGGCGAGGGAAGCTTTCTTT | CASRQGAAREAFF
. | . | TRBJ2-2 | TRBV2 | TGTGCCAGCAGTGAAACCTCGGGCACCGGGGAGCTGTTTTTT | CASSETSGTGELFF
. | TRBD1 | TRBJ1-5 | TRBV19 | TGTGCCAGTAGTGACGGGACAGATGGGGGGCCCCAGCATTTT | CASSDGTDGGPQHF
. | . | TRBJ2-1 | TRBV6-1 | TGTGCCAGTAGGACTGAACTACTCAATGAGCAGTTCTTC | CASRTELLNEQFF
once | . | TRBJ1-4 | TRBV4-1 | TGCGCCAGCAGCCCATCACCCTGGGCGGAAAAACTGTTTTTT | CASSPSPWAEKLFF
. | . | TRBJ2-7 | TRBV5-1 | TGCGCCAGCAGCCGGGGAGGACAAACCTCTAGCTCCTACGAGCAGTACTTC | CASSRGGQTSSSYEQYF
. | TRBD2 | TRBJ2-3 | TRBV10-3 | TGTGCCATCAGCTGGACTAGCGGAAGCACAGATACGCAGTATTTT | CAISWTSGSTDTQYF
few | TRBD1 | TRBJ2-7 | TRBV6-1 | TGTGCCAGCAGTGGACGGACAGGGCCCTACGAGCAGTACTTC | CASSGRTGPYEQYF
. | TRBD2 | TRBJ2-5 | TRBV5-4 | TGTGCCAGCAGCTTGGCGGGAGGGCCGGGGGAGACCCAGTACTTC | CASSLAGGPGETQYF